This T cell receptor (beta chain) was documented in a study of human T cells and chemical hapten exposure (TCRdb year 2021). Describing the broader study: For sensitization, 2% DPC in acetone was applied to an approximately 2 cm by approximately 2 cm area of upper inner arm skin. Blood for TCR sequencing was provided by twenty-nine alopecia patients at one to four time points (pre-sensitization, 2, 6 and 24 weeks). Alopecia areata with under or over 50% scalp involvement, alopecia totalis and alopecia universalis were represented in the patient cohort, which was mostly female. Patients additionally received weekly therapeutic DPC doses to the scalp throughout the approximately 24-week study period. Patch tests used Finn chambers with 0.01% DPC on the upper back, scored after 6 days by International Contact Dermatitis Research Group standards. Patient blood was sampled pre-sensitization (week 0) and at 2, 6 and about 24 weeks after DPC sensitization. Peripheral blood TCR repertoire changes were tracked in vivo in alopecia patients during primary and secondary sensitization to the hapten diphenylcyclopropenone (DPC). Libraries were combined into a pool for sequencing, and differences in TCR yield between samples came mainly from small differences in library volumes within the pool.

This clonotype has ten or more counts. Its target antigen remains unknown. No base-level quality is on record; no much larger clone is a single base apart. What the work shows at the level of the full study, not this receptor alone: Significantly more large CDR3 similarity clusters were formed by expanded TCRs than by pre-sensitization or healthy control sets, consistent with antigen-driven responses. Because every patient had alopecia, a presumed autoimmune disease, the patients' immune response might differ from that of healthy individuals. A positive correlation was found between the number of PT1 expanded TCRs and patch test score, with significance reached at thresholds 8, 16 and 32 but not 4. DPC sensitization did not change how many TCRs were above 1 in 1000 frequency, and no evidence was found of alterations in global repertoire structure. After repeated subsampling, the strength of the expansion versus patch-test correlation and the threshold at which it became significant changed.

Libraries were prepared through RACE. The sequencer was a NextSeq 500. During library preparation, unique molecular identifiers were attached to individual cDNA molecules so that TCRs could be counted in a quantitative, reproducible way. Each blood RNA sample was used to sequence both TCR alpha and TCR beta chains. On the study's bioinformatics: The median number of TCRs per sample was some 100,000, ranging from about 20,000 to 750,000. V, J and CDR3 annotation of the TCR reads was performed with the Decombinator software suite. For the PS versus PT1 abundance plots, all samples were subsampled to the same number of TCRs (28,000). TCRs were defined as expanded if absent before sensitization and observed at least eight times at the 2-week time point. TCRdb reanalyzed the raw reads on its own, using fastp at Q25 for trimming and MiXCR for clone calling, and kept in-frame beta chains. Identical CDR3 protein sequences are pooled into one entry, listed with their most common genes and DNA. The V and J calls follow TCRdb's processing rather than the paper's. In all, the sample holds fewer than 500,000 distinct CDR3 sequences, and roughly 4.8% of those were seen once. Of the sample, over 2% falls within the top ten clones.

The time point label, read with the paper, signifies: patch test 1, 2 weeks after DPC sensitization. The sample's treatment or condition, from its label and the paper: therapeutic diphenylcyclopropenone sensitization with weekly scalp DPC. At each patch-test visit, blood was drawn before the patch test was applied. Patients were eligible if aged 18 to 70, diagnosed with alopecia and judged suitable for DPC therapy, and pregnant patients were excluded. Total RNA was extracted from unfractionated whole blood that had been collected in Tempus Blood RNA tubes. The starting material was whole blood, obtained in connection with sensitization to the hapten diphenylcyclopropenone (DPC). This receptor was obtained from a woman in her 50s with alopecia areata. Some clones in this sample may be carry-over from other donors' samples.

The DNA sequence is given as TGCAGTGCTAGAGATAGTACGGGCGGGGGCGGCACAGATACGCAGTATTTT. This yields the protein CSARDSTGGGGTDTQYF. The rearrangement combines TRBV20-1 with TRBJ2-3, with a weak D call of TRBD2 (7 bases match). Looking up the germline V gene (reference sequence) yields CDR1 DFQATT and CDR2 SNEGSKA. CDR3 length: 17 amino acids, cysteine to phenylalanine. The read is trimmed to its CDR3 DNA, 51 bases read in frame from base 1. V was cut back by 0 bases and J by 1 base, leaving a gap of 17 bases between them.